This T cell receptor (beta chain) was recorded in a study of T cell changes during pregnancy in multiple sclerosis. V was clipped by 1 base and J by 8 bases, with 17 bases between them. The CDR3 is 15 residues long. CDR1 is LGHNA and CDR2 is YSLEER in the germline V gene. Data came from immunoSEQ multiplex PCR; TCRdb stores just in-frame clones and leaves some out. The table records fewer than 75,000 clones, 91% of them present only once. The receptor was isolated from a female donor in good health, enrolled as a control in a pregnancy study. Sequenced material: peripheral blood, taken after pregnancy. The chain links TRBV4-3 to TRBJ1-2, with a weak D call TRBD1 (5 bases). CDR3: CASSQGYRTREGYTF. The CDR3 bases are TGCGCCAGCAGCCAAGGTTACAGGACCAGGGAAGGCTACACCTTC.